The 11 T cell receptor beta chains reported below all come from one sample, sequenced in a study. TCRdb passed the 5' RACE reads through MiXCR, listing each CDR3 protein once. The sample yields some 60,000 distinct CDR3 sequences, more than 25% seen once. Material: tumor-infiltrating naive CD4+ T cells sorted from the breast tumor. Subset of the sample: naive CD4+ T cells, CD4+CD45RA+CD25-. Receptor source: a female donor with breast cancer.

The chain couples TRBV5-8 to TRBJ2-4; tentatively, D is TRBD2 (5 bases). This CDR3 is 13 amino acids long. Trimming removed 8 bases at V and 5 bases at J, with 14 bases between. Germline CDR1 is SGHTS and CDR2 is YDEGEE. The CDR3 loop is CASQRRGQNIQYF. In DNA form, the CDR3 reads TGTGCCAGTCAACGTCGGGGTCAAAACATTCAGTACTTC. Drawing the rest from reference TRBV5-8 and TRBJ2-4, the complete variable domain is EAGVTQSPTHLIKTRGQQATLRCSPISGHTSVYWYQQALGLGLQFLLWYDEGEERNRGNFPPRFSGRQFPNYSSELNVNALELEDSALYLCASQRRGQNIQYFGAGTRLSVL.

CDR3 loop: CASTLQDRVNYGYTF. The DNA of the CDR3 is TGTGCCAGCACTCTACAGGACAGGGTTAACTATGGCTACACCTTC. The chain employs TRBV7-8 and TRBJ1-2; 8 nucleotides match TRBD1. CDR1 is SGHVS, CDR2 FQNEAQ, per germline. This CDR3 comprises 15 residues. V was clipped by 7 bases and J by 1 base; unmatched bases: 8. Supplemented by reference TRBV7-8 and TRBJ1-2, the full variable domain reads GAGVSQSPRYKVAKRGQDVALRCDPISGHVSLFWYQQALGQGPEFLTYFQNEAQLDKSGLPSDRFFAERPEGSVSTLKIQRTQQEDSAVYLCASTLQDRVNYGYTFGSGTRLTVV.

This clonotype is a singleton in its sample. A read error may explain this, as a much larger clone is one base away. The rearrangement joins TRBV28 to TRBJ2-3; 9 bases map to TRBD1. Germline CDR1 reads MDHEN; CDR2 reads SYDVKM. The CDR3 is 16 residues long. The CDR3 region has the DNA TGTGCCTGCAGTACCGGACAGGGGCACGGCACAGATACGCAGTATTTT. Translated: CACSTGQGHGTDTQYF. The full variable domain, its missing parts supplied by reference TRBV28 and TRBJ2-3, is DVKVTQSSRYLVKRTGEKVFLECVQDMDHENMFWYRQDPGLGLRLIYFSYDVKMKEKGDIPEGYSVSREKKERFSLILESASTNQTSMYLCACSTGQGHGTDTQYFGPGTRLTVL.

In its sample, this clonotype was seen many times. The chain carries TRBV5-6 and TRBJ2-7; TRBD1 might be the D (6 bases). With 5 bases removed from V and 5 bases from J, the gap between germline ends came to 20 bases. The length of the CDR3 is 15 residues. Germline lookup yields CDR1 SGHDT and CDR2 YYEEEE. The CDR3 sequence: CASSFWTVSLDEQYF. In DNA, the CDR3 is TGTGCCAGCAGTTTTTGGACAGTCTCTCTTGACGAGCAGTACTTC.

V is TRBV27 and J is TRBJ2-7, with D possibly TRBD1 on 6 matching bases. With 0 bases removed from V and 6 bases from J, the gap between germline ends came to 15 bases. Per germline, CDR1 MNHEY and CDR2 SMNVEV (reference sequence). The CDR3 extends over 15 amino acids. CDR3 amino acids: CASSLSSSGEGEQYF. The CDR3 coding sequence is TGTGCCAGCAGTTTATCCTCTTCAGGGGAAGGCGAGCAGTACTTC.

This clonotype was found a few times. V and J are TRBV24-1 and TRBJ2-3, with D tentatively TRBD1 or TRBD2 (6 bases each). V dropped 5 bases and J dropped 0 bases, with 8 bases sitting between them. CDR1 is KGHDR and CDR2 is SFDVKD in the germline V gene. This CDR3 region has 14 residues. This CDR3 is CATSGRGSTDTQYF. CDR3 nucleotide sequence: TGTGCCACCAGTGGGAGGGGGAGCACAGATACGCAGTATTTT.

V gene TRBV25-1 combines with J gene TRBJ1-1, with D perhaps TRBD1 (6 bases). This CDR3 is built from 13 residues. Germline V gene sequence: CDR1 MGHDK, CDR2 SYGVNS. V was pared by 10 bases and J by 5 bases, with 17 bases between. CDR3 region: CATRKGHGTEAFF. The CDR3 bases are TGTGCCACGAGGAAGGGACACGGGACTGAAGCTTTCTTT.

This clonotype was observed at least ten times. The chain recombines TRBV7-2 with TRBJ1-2, with D possibly matching TRBD1 (5 bases). In germline, CDR1 is SGHTA, CDR2 FQGNSA. The V gene lost 7 bases and the J gene lost 3 bases, with 21 bases spanning the gap. CDR3 length: 16 residues. The CDR3 coding sequence is TGTGCCAGCACCCAGACCGCAGGGCAGGTAGACTATGGCTACACCTTC. Protein: CASTQTAGQVDYGYTF.

CDR3 coding DNA: TGTGCCAGCCGCCTGAATGGGGCCCTCTCCTACGAGCAGTACTTC. Its translation: CASRLNGALSYEQYF. The J gene is TRBJ2-7, the V gene TRBV28; D is perhaps TRBD1 (5 bases). This CDR3 is 15 amino acids long. V shed 8 bases and J shed 0 bases, with 17 bases lying between them. Germline values: CDR1 MDHEN, CDR2 SYDVKM. Together with reference TRBV28 and TRBJ2-7, the CDR3 gives the full variable domain: DVKVTQSSRYLVKRTGEKVFLECVQDMDHENMFWYRQDPGLGLRLIYFSYDVKMKEKGDIPEGYSVSREKKERFSLILESASTNQTSMYLCASRLNGALSYEQYFGPGTRLTVT.

This clonotype has a handful of counts. CDR3 residues: CASSYSMESNEKLFF. The DNA for the CDR3 is TGTGCCAGCAGCTATTCGATGGAAAGTAATGAAAAACTGTTTTTT. V usage is TRBV28 and J usage is TRBJ1-4, with D unclear. CDR1 is MDHEN and CDR2 is SYDVKM in the germline V gene. V was pared by 6 bases and J by 4 bases, with 15 bases between. The CDR3 runs to 15 residues.

This chain joins TRBV20-1 and TRBJ2-1; D gene unclear. The germline gives CDR1 DFQATT, CDR2 SNEGSKA (reference sequence). There are 14 residues in the CDR3. V lost 3 bases and J 0 bases, leaving 9 bases between the germline ends. As DNA, the CDR3 is TGCAGTGCTAGTAGTAGAGGCTCCTACAATGAGCAGTTCTTC. Protein: CSASSRGSYNEQFF.